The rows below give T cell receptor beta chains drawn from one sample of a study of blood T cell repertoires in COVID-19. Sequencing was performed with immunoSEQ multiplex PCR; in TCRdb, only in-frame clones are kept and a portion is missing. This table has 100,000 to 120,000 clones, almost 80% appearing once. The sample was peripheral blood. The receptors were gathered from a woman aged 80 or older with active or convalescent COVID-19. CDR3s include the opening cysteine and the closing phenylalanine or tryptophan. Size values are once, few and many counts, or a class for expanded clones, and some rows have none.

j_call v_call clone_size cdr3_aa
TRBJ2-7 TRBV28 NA CASSSPGGAEQYF
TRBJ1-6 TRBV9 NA CASSPAAHSPLHF
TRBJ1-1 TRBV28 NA CASSGVTAEAFF
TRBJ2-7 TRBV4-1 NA CASSQDGTGPFYEQYF
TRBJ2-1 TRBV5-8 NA CASSTGLNEQFF
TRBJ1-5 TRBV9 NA CASSVGRGNQPQHF
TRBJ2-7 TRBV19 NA CASSVRPGAYEQYF
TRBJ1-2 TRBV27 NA CASSRTGRITYGYTF
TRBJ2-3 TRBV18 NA CASSPTGPSTDTQYF
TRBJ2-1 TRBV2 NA CASSEVEIFAESSYNEQFF
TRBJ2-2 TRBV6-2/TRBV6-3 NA CASSYSRGRIQSTGELFF
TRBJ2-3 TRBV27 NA CASTPLEAGGTDTQYF
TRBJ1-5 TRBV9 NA CASSPGRGRQPQHF
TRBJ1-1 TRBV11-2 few CASSLVGSGAFF
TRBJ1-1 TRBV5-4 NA CASTIDRESEAFF
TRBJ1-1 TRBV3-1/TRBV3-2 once CASSQEGAGQTPNTEAFF
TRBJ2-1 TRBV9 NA CASSVVGDSSYNEQFF
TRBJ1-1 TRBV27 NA CASSVRFGTEAFF